Below, 4 T cell receptor beta chains from the same sample are listed, as sequenced in a study of T cell repertoires in cytomegalovirus infection. No antigen has been identified for these receptors. TCRdb fed the reads into MiXCR, producing one record per CDR3 protein. The sample includes 370,000 or so distinct CDR3 sequences, roughly 34% of them seen just once. Material: cultured PBMCs, obtained from culture after CMV antigen stimulation. The receptors originated from a human donor in good health (CMV status not recorded). Some clones in this sample may be carry-over from other donors' samples.

A word on this clonotype: A read error may be the cause here, since a much bigger clone is one base away. This rearrangement joins TRBV6-5 to TRBJ2-5, with 7 bases identical to TRBD2. The V gene's germline CDR1 is MNHEY and CDR2 SVGAGI. The CDR3 consists of 15 residues. DNA of the CDR3: TGTGCCCGCAGGGAGACTAGCCGGGGGCAAGAGACCCAGTACTTC. Amino acids: CARRETSRGQETQYF.

This clonotype came up a few times. The chain recombines TRBV5-6 with TRBJ2-7, with D possibly TRBD2 on 5 matching bases. V was cut by 5 bases and J by 2 bases, with 14 bases left in between. The CDR3 is made up of 14 amino acids. CDR1 and CDR2 (germline): SGHDT, YYEEEE. CDR3 sequence: CASRPWGAAYEQYV. The CDR3 region has the DNA TGTGCCAGCAGGCCTTGGGGAGCCGCCTACGAGCAGTACGTC.

Only a few counts were recorded for this clonotype. The chain links TRBV7-9 to TRBJ2-5; D may correspond to TRBD1 or TRBD2 (5 bases each). The germline gives CDR1 SEHNR, CDR2 FQNEAQ (reference sequence). V dropped 0 bases and J dropped 5 bases, with 16 bases sitting between them. This CDR3 region has 16 residues. The CDR3 here is CASSLAQVERGETQYF. The CDR3 region has the DNA TGTGCCAGCAGCTTAGCACAGGTCGAGCGCGGGGAGACCCAGTACTTC.

This clonotype was picked up one time. The V call is TRBV2, the J call TRBJ2-1; TRBD1 aligns across 7 bases. This CDR3 is built from 11 residues. Trimming took 8 bases from V and 8 from J; bases not matched to a gene: 3. Looked up from germline, CDR1 is SNHLY and CDR2 is FYNNEI. This CDR3 is CASPGGDEQFF. The DNA of the CDR3 is TGTGCCAGCCCAGGGGGAGATGAGCAGTTCTTC.